One and the same sample provided the 13 T cell receptor beta chains below, sequenced in a study of blood T cell repertoires in COVID-19. Profiling relied on immunoSEQ multiplex PCR, and the TCRdb table lists in-frame clones only, not all of them. The data show about 90,000 clones, with 80% to 90% seen just once and more than 1% held by the top ten. The sequencing input was peripheral blood. Receptors originate from an elderly man with active or convalescent COVID-19.

V and J are TRBV19 and TRBJ1-3, with 7 bases that match TRBD1. CDR1 LNHDA and CDR2 SQIVND come from the germline V gene (reference sequence). The CDR3 totals 14 residues. With V trimmed by 5 bases and J by 5 bases, 6 bases remained unmatched. CDR3 DNA: TGTGCCAGTAGTCTGGGGACAGCCAGAAACACCATATATTTT. As protein: CASSLGTARNTIYF.

The chain recombines TRBV28 with TRBJ2-1; TRBD2 matches at 8 bases. Germline-derived CDR1 and CDR2 are MDHEN and SYDVKM. The CDR3 runs 14 residues. With V trimmed by 3 bases and J by 7 bases, 5 bases remained unmatched. The CDR3 loop is CASSFLAGTNEQFF. CDR3 DNA: TGTGCCAGCAGTTTTCTAGCGGGTACGAATGAGCAGTTCTTC.

This clone has just one count. The chain combines TRBV15 with TRBJ2-7, with D possibly TRBD1 on 5 matching bases. The germline V gene encodes CDR1 LNHNV and CDR2 YYDKDF (reference sequence). V dropped 3 bases and J dropped 3 bases, with 9 bases sitting between them. The CDR3 is 13 amino acids. This CDR3 reads CATSSDTGYEQYF. For the CDR3, the DNA is TGTGCCACCAGCAGTGACACAGGCTACGAGCAGTACTTC.

The chain couples TRBV24-1 to TRBJ1-5, with 10 bases fitting TRBD1. This CDR3 has 15 residues. Germline CDR1 reads KGHDR; CDR2 reads SFDVKD. V lost 4 bases, J lost 5 bases, and 4 bases stayed unmatched. This chain's CDR3 is CATSEGQGRDQPQHF. CDR3 sequence (DNA): TGTGCCACCAGTGAGGGACAGGGGAGGGATCAGCCCCAGCATTTT.

For this clone: The junction departs from the called germline gene at one end, perhaps through a read error. The chain has TRBV6-2 or TRBV6-3 and TRBJ2-1; the match to TRBD2 covers 7 bases. CDR1 and CDR2 from the germline V gene are MNHEY and SVGEGT. The CDR3 contains 14 residues. As DNA, the CDR3 is TGTGCCAGCAGTTACTCGAGAAGGGACTATCCCCTCCTCTTC. Its translation: CASSYSRRDYPLLF.

This clone was found once. The chain couples TRBV5-6 to TRBJ2-3; TRBD1 aligns across 10 bases. There are 15 residues in the CDR3. Germline loops: CDR1 SGHDT, CDR2 YYEEEE. The V segment lost 5 bases and the J segment 2 bases; nucleotides outside the gene matches: 5. Here the CDR3 reads CASRWGTGDTDTQYF. In DNA, the CDR3 is TGTGCCAGCAGGTGGGGGACAGGGGACACAGATACGCAGTATTTT.

This chain joins TRBV5-1 and TRBJ2-3, with 7 nucleotides matching TRBD1. Trimming cost V 1 base and J 5 bases; bases outside gene matches: 4. The CDR3 runs to 14 residues. Germline CDR1 SGHRS, CDR2 YFSETQ. CDR3 sequence: CASSLRQGQDTQYF. The CDR3 DNA follows: TGCGCCAGCAGCTTGAGACAGGGTCAAGATACGCAGTATTTT.

The rearrangement uses TRBV7-9 and TRBJ2-3; TRBD2 aligns across 10 bases. V was pared by 0 bases and J by 0 bases, with 9 bases of the junction left unmatched. The germline V gene encodes CDR1 SEHNR and CDR2 FQNEAQ (reference sequence). This CDR3 contains 19 residues. The CDR3 bases are TGTGCCAGCAGCTTAGCTTCTAGCGGGAGCCTGCCTAGCACAGATACGCAGTATTTT. It translates to CASSLASSGSLPSTDTQYF.

The chain has TRBV10-3 and TRBJ2-3; tentatively, D is TRBD1 (7 bases). There are 14 residues in the CDR3. Germline CDR1 and CDR2: ENHRY and SYGVKD. V shed 3 bases and J shed 4 bases, with 11 bases lying between them. CDR3: CAISDSGGPDTQYF. The CDR3 DNA reads TGTGCCATCAGTGACTCAGGGGGGCCAGATACGCAGTATTTT.

This clone has only one observation. This chain uses TRBV7-2 with TRBJ2-5; 9 positions agree with TRBD2. The CDR3 contains 18 residues. V trimming: 3 bases; J trimming: 2 bases; junction bases outside the gene matches: 13. Germline-derived CDR1 and CDR2 are SGHTA and FQGNSA. CDR3 in DNA: TGTGCCAGCAGCTTCAACCCCAGACTAGCGGTAATACAAGAGACCCAGTACTTC. The encoded protein is CASSFNPRLAVIQETQYF.

A single count supports this clone. The chain links TRBV12-3 or TRBV12-4 to TRBJ1-1; D gene uncertain. Trimming stripped 7 bases from V and 3 bases from J, with 6 bases between. The CDR3 runs to 11 residues. CDR3 DNA: TGTGCCAGCACCCGGGACACTGAAGCTTTCTTT. Its translation is CASTRDTEAFF.

This clone turned up a few times. DNA for the CDR3: TGTGCCAGCAGCTTAACTGTGAGGACAGGGGAAAGAGATACGCAGTATTTT. This translates into CASSLTVRTGERDTQYF. The chain couples TRBV7-2 to TRBJ2-3; 9 bases agree with TRBD1. Per the germline V gene, CDR1 is SGHTA and CDR2 is FQGNSA. The CDR3 has 17 residues. Trimming removed 2 bases from V and 5 bases from J; junction bases left unmatched: 11.

The rearrangement joins TRBV30 to TRBJ2-1; 8 bases match TRBD2. Trimming cost V 4 bases and J 3 bases; bases outside gene matches: 5. This CDR3 contains 14 residues. Germline V gives CDR1 GTSNPN, CDR2 SVGIG (reference sequence). The CDR3 loop reads CAWNNGGGYNEQFF. The CDR3 bases are TGTGCCTGGAACAACGGGGGGGGCTACAATGAGCAGTTCTTC. The full variable domain, completed using reference TRBV30 and TRBJ2-1, is SQTIHQWPATLVQPVGSPLSLECTVEGTSNPNLYWYRQAAGRGLQLLFYSVGIGQISSEVPQNLSASRPQDRQFILSSKKLLLSDSGFYLCAWNNGGGYNEQFFGPGTRLTVL.